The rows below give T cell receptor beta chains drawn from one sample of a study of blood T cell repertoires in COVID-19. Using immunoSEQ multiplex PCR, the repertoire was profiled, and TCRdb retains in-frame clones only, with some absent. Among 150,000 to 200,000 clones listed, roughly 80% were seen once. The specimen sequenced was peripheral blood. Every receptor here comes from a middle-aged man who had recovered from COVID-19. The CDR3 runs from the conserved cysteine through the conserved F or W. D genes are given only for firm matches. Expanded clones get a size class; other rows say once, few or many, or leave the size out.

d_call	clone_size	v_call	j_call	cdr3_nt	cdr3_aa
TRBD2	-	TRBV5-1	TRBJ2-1	TGCGCCAGCAGCTGGATAGCGGGGGGCTACAATGAGCAGTTCTTC	CASSWIAGGYNEQFF
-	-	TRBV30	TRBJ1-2	TGTGCCTGGAGTGTATCCAGTTATGGCTACACCTTC	CAWSVSSYGYTF
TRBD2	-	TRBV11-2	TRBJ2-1	TGTGCCAGCAGCTTAGCTAGCGGGAGACCCCATGAGCAGTTCTTC	CASSLASGRPHEQFF
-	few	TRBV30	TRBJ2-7	TGTGCCTGGAGTTCAGGGATCGGGCGCTACGAGCAGTACTTC	CAWSSGIGRYEQYF
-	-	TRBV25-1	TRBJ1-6	TGTGCCAGCAGTGAATCAATACAGGGAGCTTCACCCCTCCACTTT	CASSESIQGASPLHF
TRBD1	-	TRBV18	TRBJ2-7	TGTGCCAGCTCAGGTCAGGGGGCCGACGAGCAGTACTTC	CASSGQGADEQYF
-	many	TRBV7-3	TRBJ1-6	TGTGCCAGCAGCACGACGGGAATGGGTTCACCCCTCCACTTT	CASSTTGMGSPLHF
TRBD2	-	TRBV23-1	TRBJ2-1	TGCGCTTACCTGGGGAATCACAAGCGGGAGCTCTATGAGCAGTTCTTC	CAYLGNHKRELYEQFF
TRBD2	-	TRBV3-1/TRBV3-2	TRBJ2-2	TGTGCCAGCAGACCAGCCGGGACTATGGACACCGGGGAGCTGTTTTTT	CASRPAGTMDTGELFF
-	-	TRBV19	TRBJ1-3	TGTGCCAGTGACAATGGAAACACCATATATTTT	CASDNGNTIYF
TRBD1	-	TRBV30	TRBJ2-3	TGTGCCTGGAGTGTTTTCGGACAGGGGATAGATACGCAGTATTTT	CAWSVFGQGIDTQYF
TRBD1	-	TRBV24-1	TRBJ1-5	TGTGCCACCAGTGATTGGACAGGGTACAATCAGCCCCAGCATTTT	CATSDWTGYNQPQHF
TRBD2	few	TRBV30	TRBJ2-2	TGTGCCTGGAGGTCAAGCGGGAGGGCCGGGGAGCTGTTTTTT	CAWRSSGRAGELFF
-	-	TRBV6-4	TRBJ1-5	TGTGCCAGCAGCCCCGACAGGAATCAGCCCCAGCATTTT	CASSPDRNQPQHF
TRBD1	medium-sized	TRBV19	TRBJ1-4	TGTGCCAGTCGGGACAGCCCTGAAAAACTGTTTTTT	CASRDSPEKLFF
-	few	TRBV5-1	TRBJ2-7	TGCGCCAGCAGCTGGGCAGACGGTCGCTTTGAGCAGTACTTC	CASSWADGRFEQYF
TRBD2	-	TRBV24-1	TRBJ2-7	TGTGCCACCAGTGATTTCTTTCCCAGGGGAAGTGCTAGCGGGAAGATCGGCGACGAGCAGTACTTC	CATSDFFPRGSASGKIGDEQYF
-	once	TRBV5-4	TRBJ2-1	TGTGCCAGCAGCTTGCCCGGGAGTCGATACAATGAGCAGTTCTTC	CASSLPGSRYNEQFF
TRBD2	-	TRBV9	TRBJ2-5	TGTGCCAGCAGCGTAGGACTAGCGGGAGAAGGAGAGACCCAGTACTTC	CASSVGLAGEGETQYF
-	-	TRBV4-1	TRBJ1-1	TGCGCCAGCAGCCTCCATCGGGAGTATCCTGAAGCTTTCTTT	CASSLHREYPEAFF
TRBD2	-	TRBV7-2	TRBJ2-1	TGTGCCAGCAGCCCGAGAGCGGGGTCGACCTACAATGAGCAGTTCTTC	CASSPRAGSTYNEQFF
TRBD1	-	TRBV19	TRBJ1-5	TGTGCCAGTACCCCGGGACAGAGCAATCAGCCCCAGCATTTT	CASTPGQSNQPQHF
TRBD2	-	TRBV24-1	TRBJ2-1	TGTGCCACCAGTGACGCGACCGGGACTAGCGGGAGCTCCTACAATGAGCAGTTCTTC	CATSDATGTSGSSYNEQFF
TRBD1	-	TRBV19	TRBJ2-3	TGTGCCAGTAGTGCATACAGGGGGCAGGCAGATACGCAGTATTTT	CASSAYRGQADTQYF
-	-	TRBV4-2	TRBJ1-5	TGTGCCAGCAGCCAAAATACAGGGCGCGCCGTGTCGTTTGTTCAGCCCCAGCATTTT	CASSQNTGRAVSFVQPQHF
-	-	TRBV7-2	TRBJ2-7	TGTGCCAGCAGCTTAGGTTACGGGACCTACGAGCAGTACTTC	CASSLGYGTYEQYF
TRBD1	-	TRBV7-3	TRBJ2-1	TGTGCCAGCAGCTTAAATTCGGGACAGGGGTACAATGAGCAGTTCTTC	CASSLNSGQGYNEQFF
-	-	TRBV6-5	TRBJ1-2	TGTGCCAGCAGTTCCCGTCAGGGGTATGGCTACACCTTC	CASSSRQGYGYTF
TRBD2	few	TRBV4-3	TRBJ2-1	TGCGCCAGCAGGAAAAATTTGCCGGGACTAGCGGTCAACAATGAGCAGTTCTTC	CASRKNLPGLAVNNEQFF
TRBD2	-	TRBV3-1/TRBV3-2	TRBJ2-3	TGTGCCAGCAGCCATCAGGGCGGGAGAGGTACAGATACGCAGTATTTT	CASSHQGGRGTDTQYF
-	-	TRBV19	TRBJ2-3	TGTGCCAGTAGTCCTCGGACAGGCACAGATACGCAGTATTTT	CASSPRTGTDTQYF
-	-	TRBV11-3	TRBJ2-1	TGTGCCAGCAGCTTAGAGGAGGGGAATGAGCAGTTCTTC	CASSLEEGNEQFF
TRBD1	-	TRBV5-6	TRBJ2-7	TGTGCCAGCAGCTTGGACAGGGGCTCCTACGAGCAGTACTTC	CASSLDRGSYEQYF
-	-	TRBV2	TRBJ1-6	TGTGCCAGCAGTCCGGGACTGGATAATTCACCCCTCCACTTT	CASSPGLDNSPLHF
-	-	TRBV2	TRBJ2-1	TGTGCCAGCACACGAGACAGGTCGAGCTCCTACAATGAGCAGTTCTTC	CASTRDRSSSYNEQFF
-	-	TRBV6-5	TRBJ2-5	TGTGCCAGCAGTTTTACGAACACGGGTACCCGAGAGACCCAGTACTTC	CASSFTNTGTRETQYF
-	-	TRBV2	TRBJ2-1	TGTGCCAGCTATCGAGGGAATAACAATGAGCAGTTCTTC	CASYRGNNNEQFF
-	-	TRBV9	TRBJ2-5	TGTGCCAGCAGCGTAGCCGACAGAAGATCCCAAGAGACCCAGTACTTC	CASSVADRRSQETQYF